This is a list of T cell receptor beta chains from one sample in a study of T cell repertoires in cytomegalovirus infection. TCRdb reprocessed the reads via MiXCR and lists one record per CDR3 protein. The sample records around 130,000 distinct CDR3 sequences, 20% to 30% being singletons. No cognate antigen is known for these TCRs. The sequencing input was PBMCs, sequenced either directly or after in vitro stimulation (not recorded which). Source of these receptors: a human donor in good health (CMV status not recorded). Some clones in this sample may be carry-over from other donors' samples. CDR3s include the opening cysteine and the closing phenylalanine or tryptophan. The D gene is left open where the match is weak. Clone size is shown for a subset of rows, as once, few, many or a class of expanded clone.

v_gene	j_gene	abundance	d_gene	CDR3aa	CDR3nt
TRBV12-3/TRBV12-4	TRBJ1-2	.	TRBD1	CASSPGTGVGYTF	TGTGCCAGCAGTCCCGGGACAGGGGTAGGCTACACCTTC
TRBV27	TRBJ2-7	few	TRBD2	CASSSVLGLAGTYEQYF	TGTGCCAGCAGTTCGGTATTAGGACTAGCGGGGACCTACGAGCAGTACTTC
TRBV7-2	TRBJ1-1	many	TRBD1	CASSLGVQGRAEAFF	TGTGCCAGCAGCTTAGGAGTACAGGGGAGGGCTGAAGCTTTCTTT
TRBV12-3/TRBV12-4	TRBJ1-5	.	TRBD1	CASSVGTGVNQPQHF	TGTGCCAGCAGCGTCGGGACAGGGGTGAATCAGCCCCAGCATTTT
TRBV11-3	TRBJ2-5	few	.	CASSKQETQYF	TGTGCCAGCAGCAAACAAGAGACCCAGTACTTC
TRBV7-8	TRBJ1-1	.	.	CASSPRTVPMGTEAFF	TGTGCCAGCAGCCCCCGGACAGTCCCCATGGGGACTGAAGCTTTCTTT
TRBV7-2	TRBJ2-3	many	.	CASKGRTTDTQYF	TGTGCCAGCAAGGGCAGGACCACAGATACGCAGTATTTT
TRBV19	TRBJ2-3	once	.	CASTRGGIGTDTQYF	TGTGCCAGTACCAGGGGGGGGATTGGCACAGATACGCAGTATTTT
TRBV25-1	TRBJ2-3	.	TRBD2	CASRHSEAGVTDTQYF	TGTGCCAGCAGACACTCGGAAGCGGGAGTCACAGATACGCAGTATTTT
TRBV5-1	TRBJ2-5	many	TRBD2	CASSLSSSGTETQYF	TGCGCCAGCAGCTTGTCTTCTAGCGGGACGGAGACCCAGTACTTC
TRBV7-8	TRBJ2-1	many	TRBD1	CASSMGTGGKDEQFF	TGTGCCAGCTCCATGGGGACAGGGGGCAAGGATGAGCAGTTCTTC
TRBV6-5	TRBJ2-7	.	.	CASSYGGPTTKSGEQYF	TGTGCCAGCAGTTACGGGGGGCCGACGACGAAGAGTGGTGAGCAGTACTTC
TRBV4-3	TRBJ1-2	few	.	CASSQEVGYDGYTF	TGCGCCAGCAGCCAAGAGGTTGGGTATGATGGCTACACCTTC
TRBV20-1	TRBJ2-7	few	TRBD2	CSARDLAGVIYEQYF	TGCAGTGCTAGGGACCTAGCGGGAGTCATCTACGAGCAGTACTTC
TRBV27	TRBJ1-2	.	.	CASTRHSGSTNYGYTF	TGTGCCAGCACCCGACATTCGGGATCGACTAACTATGGCTACACCTTC
TRBV7-8	TRBJ1-5	.	.	CASSLGTNQPQHF	TGTGCCAGCAGCTTGGGGACCAATCAGCCCCAGCATTTT
TRBV9	TRBJ2-5	.	.	CASSVEPGVAETQYF	TGTGCCAGCAGCGTAGAACCGGGAGTAGCGGAGACCCAGTACTTC
TRBV28	TRBJ2-1	many	TRBD2	CASRASGSSEQFF	TGTGCCAGCAGGGCTAGCGGGAGCAGTGAGCAGTTCTTC
TRBV6-1	TRBJ1-6	few	.	CASSPGVRSPLHF	TGTGCCAGCAGCCCCGGGGTGAGATCACCCCTCCACTTT
TRBV2	TRBJ2-5	few	.	CASSAGEQETQYF	TGTGCCAGCAGTGCGGGGGAACAAGAGACCCAGTACTTC
TRBV25-1	TRBJ2-5	.	TRBD2	CASSEYVSGQETQYF	TGTGCCAGCAGTGAATACGTTAGCGGGCAAGAGACCCAGTACTTC
TRBV28	TRBJ2-4	.	TRBD1	CASIPGGMENIQYF	TGTGCCAGCATCCCAGGGGGAATGGAAAACATTCAGTACTTC
TRBV12-3/TRBV12-4	TRBJ1-5	.	.	CASSYSGPKVGHSNQPQHF	TGTGCCAGCAGCTATTCGGGCCCAAAAGTGGGGCATAGCAATCAGCCCCAGCATTTT
TRBV6-2/TRBV6-3	TRBJ2-1	.	.	CASTPSRSLSYNEQFF	TGTGCCAGCACTCCTAGCCGGAGTCTCTCCTACAATGAGCAGTTCTTC
TRBV12-3/TRBV12-4	TRBJ2-7	.	TRBD2	CASIGGLAGGEQYF	TGTGCCAGCATCGGGGGACTAGCGGGAGGCGAGCAGTACTTC
TRBV12-3/TRBV12-4	TRBJ1-3	.	.	CASSPGQRNSGNTIYF	TGTGCCAGCAGTCCCGGACAGAGGAACTCTGGAAACACCATATATTTT
TRBV7-2	TRBJ2-5	many	TRBD2	CASSFQPGTSAETQYF	TGTGCCAGCAGCTTCCAACCCGGGACTAGCGCCGAGACCCAGTACTTC
TRBV18	TRBJ2-5	.	TRBD2	CASSPGLAPGETQYF	TGTGCCAGCTCACCAGGACTAGCCCCAGGGGAGACCCAGTACTTC
TRBV10-3	TRBJ2-3	.	.	CAISDLGKADTQYF	TGTGCCATCAGTGACCTAGGCAAGGCAGATACGCAGTATTTT
TRBV7-9	TRBJ2-3	few	.	CASSSGSGGTDTQYF	TGTGCCAGCAGTTCTGGATCAGGGGGCACAGATACGCAGTATTTT
TRBV12-3/TRBV12-4	TRBJ2-3	few	.	CASSFGSRTDTQYF	TGTGCCAGCAGTTTCGGTAGCCGCACAGATACGCAGTATTTT
TRBV4-1	TRBJ2-1	.	.	CASSQLRGVGQFF	TGCGCCAGCAGCCAACTCCGTGGGGTGGGGCAGTTCTTC
TRBV7-2	TRBJ1-6	many	.	CASSYLLGPGAPFTLHF	TGTGCCAGCAGCTACCTACTAGGGCCAGGAGCCCCTTTTACCCTCCACTTT
TRBV20-1	TRBJ2-1	few	.	CSASGTHNEQFF	TGCAGTGCCTCCGGGACTCACAATGAGCAGTTCTTC
TRBV7-2	TRBJ2-7	many	.	CASSSQGFSYEQYF	TGTGCCAGCAGCTCACAGGGATTCTCCTACGAGCAGTACTTC
TRBV11-2	TRBJ2-3	.	TRBD1	CASSGVGRGRTDTQYF	TGTGCCAGCAGCGGGGTGGGCAGGGGGCGGACAGATACGCAGTATTTT
TRBV29-1	TRBJ2-1	.	.	CSVKEFSSYNEQFF	TGCAGCGTTAAAGAGTTTAGCTCCTACAATGAGCAGTTCTTC
TRBV7-2	TRBJ1-2	.	TRBD1	CASSLAGQGFGYTF	TGTGCCAGCAGCTTAGCCGGACAGGGTTTTGGCTACACCTTC
TRBV7-9	TRBJ2-3	.	.	CASSISSVTDTQYF	TGTGCCAGCAGCATTAGTAGTGTAACAGATACGCAGTATTTT
TRBV6-2/TRBV6-3	TRBJ2-1	.	.	CASSNSGYEQFF	TGTGCCAGCAGTAATAGCGGCTATGAGCAGTTCTTC
TRBV27	TRBJ2-3	.	TRBD2	CASSFLPSGTVVDTQYF	TGTGCCAGCAGTTTCCTGCCTAGCGGGACCGTTGTAGATACGCAGTATTTT
TRBV29-1	TRBJ1-5	.	.	CSVSGGGQPQHF	TGCAGCGTCTCCGGGGGAGGGCAGCCCCAGCATTTT
TRBV7-2	TRBJ1-1	few	.	CASSLDQGYGTEAFF	TGTGCCAGCAGCTTAGACCAAGGGTATGGCACTGAAGCTTTCTTT
TRBV7-8	TRBJ2-5	.	TRBD2	CASSLARLAGRKETQYF	TGTGCCAGCAGCTTAGCGCGGCTAGCGGGTAGAAAAGAGACCCAGTACTTC
TRBV2	TRBJ2-1	few	TRBD2	CASSSYLAGGNNEQFF	TGTGCCAGCAGCTCCTACCTAGCGGGAGGGAACAATGAGCAGTTCTTC
TRBV7-9	TRBJ1-2	many	.	CASSLWAVRDGYTF	TGTGCCAGCAGCTTATGGGCTGTCCGCGATGGCTACACCTTC
TRBV11-2	TRBJ1-2	many	.	CASSLLGVSYGYTF	TGTGCCAGCAGCCTGCTGGGGGTTTCTTATGGCTACACCTTC
TRBV5-4	TRBJ2-1	.	.	CASSLELAVNNEQFF	TGTGCCAGCAGCTTGGAACTAGCCGTAAACAATGAGCAGTTCTTC
TRBV20-1	TRBJ2-1	few	TRBD2	CSARTSGRAYNEQFF	TGCAGTGCCAGGACTAGCGGGAGGGCCTACAATGAGCAGTTCTTC
TRBV24-1	TRBJ2-3	many	TRBD2	CATSGTSGGSTDTQYF	TGTGCCACCAGTGGAACTAGCGGGGGTAGCACAGATACGCAGTATTTT
TRBV27	TRBJ1-1	once	TRBD1	CASSAHYRDRGRSTEAFF	TGTGCCAGCAGTGCACATTACCGGGACAGGGGGCGAAGCACTGAAGCTTTCTTT